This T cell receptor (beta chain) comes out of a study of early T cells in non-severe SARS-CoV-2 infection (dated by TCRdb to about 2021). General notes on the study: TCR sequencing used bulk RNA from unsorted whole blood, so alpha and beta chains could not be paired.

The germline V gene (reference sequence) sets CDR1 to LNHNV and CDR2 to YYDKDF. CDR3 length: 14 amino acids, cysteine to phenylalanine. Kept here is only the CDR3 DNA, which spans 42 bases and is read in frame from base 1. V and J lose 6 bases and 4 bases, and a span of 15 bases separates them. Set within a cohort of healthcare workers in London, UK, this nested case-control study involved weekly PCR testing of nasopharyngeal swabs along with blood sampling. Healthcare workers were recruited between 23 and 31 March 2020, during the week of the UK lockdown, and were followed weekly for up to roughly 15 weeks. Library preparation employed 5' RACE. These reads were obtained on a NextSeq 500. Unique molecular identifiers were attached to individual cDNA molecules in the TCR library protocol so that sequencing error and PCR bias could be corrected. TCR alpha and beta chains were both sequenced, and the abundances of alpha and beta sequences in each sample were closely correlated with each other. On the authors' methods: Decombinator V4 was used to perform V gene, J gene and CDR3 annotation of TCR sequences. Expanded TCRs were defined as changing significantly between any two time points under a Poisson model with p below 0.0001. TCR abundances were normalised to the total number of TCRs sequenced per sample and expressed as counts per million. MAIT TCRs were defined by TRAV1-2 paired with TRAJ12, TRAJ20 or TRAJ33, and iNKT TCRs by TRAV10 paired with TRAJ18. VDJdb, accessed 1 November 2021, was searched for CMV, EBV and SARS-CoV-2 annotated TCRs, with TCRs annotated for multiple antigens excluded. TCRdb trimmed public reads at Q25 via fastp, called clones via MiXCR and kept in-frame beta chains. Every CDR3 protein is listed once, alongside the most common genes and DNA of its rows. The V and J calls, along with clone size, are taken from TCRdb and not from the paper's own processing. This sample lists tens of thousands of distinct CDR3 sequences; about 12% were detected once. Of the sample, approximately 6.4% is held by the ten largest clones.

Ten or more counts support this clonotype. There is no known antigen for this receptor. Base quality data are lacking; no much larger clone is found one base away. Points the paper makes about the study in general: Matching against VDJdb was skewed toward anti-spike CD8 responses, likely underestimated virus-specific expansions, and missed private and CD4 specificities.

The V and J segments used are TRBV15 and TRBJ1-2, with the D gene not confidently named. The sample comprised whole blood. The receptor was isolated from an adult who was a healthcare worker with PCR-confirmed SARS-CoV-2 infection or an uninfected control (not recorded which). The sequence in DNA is TGTGCCACCAGGGGCAGCGGCGACCCCTATGGCTACACCTTC. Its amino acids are CATRGSGDPYGYTF.